The rows below give T cell receptor beta chains drawn from one sample of a study of shared clonotypes between healthy human individuals. Repertoires were generated with immunoSEQ multiplex PCR, while TCRdb's copy carries only in-frame clones and drops some. Altogether under 1 million clones are present, nearly 95% being singletons, with the ten largest covering 24%. Specimen: naive CD8+ T cells sorted from blood. The receptors were sampled from a man younger than 40 in good health. Both conserved end residues are part of each CDR3.

J gene: TRBJ1-5
V gene: TRBV19
CDR3 protein: CASSIYTTGSNQPQHF

J gene: TRBJ2-7
V gene: TRBV4-3
CDR3 protein: CASSQDRTYEQYF

J gene: TRBJ1-2
V gene: TRBV11-2
CDR3 protein: CASSLIAGPGYTF

J gene: TRBJ2-7
V gene: TRBV5-1
CDR3 protein: CASSLGGTYEQYF

J gene: TRBJ2-5
V gene: TRBV5-1
CDR3 protein: CASRWTGGAETQYF

J gene: TRBJ2-1
V gene: TRBV4-3
CDR3 protein: CASSQTGRGGYNEQFF

J gene: TRBJ2-7
V gene: TRBV7-6
CDR3 protein: CASSHSAIAGEPYEQYF

J gene: TRBJ1-1
V gene: TRBV6-1
CDR3 protein: CASSELGWSPNTEAFF

J gene: TRBJ2-2
V gene: TRBV11-3
CDR3 protein: CASSDGQGVTGELFF

J gene: TRBJ2-5
V gene: TRBV7-2
CDR3 protein: CASSLEGYQETQYF

J gene: TRBJ1-1
V gene: TRBV5-4
CDR3 protein: CASSLRDGIEAFF

J gene: TRBJ1-2
V gene: TRBV27
CDR3 protein: CASSLGRQGRYTF

J gene: TRBJ2-5
V gene: TRBV2
CDR3 protein: CASMGKGAVTQETQYF

J gene: TRBJ2-1
V gene: TRBV27
CDR3 protein: CASADGNEQFF

J gene: TRBJ1-2
V gene: TRBV9
CDR3 protein: CASSATAYWQNYGYTF

J gene: TRBJ2-7
V gene: TRBV7-9
CDR3 protein: CASGSGYEQYF

J gene: TRBJ2-7
V gene: TRBV27
CDR3 protein: CASRRTDLDEQYF

J gene: TRBJ2-7
V gene: TRBV10-3
CDR3 protein: CAISELMQLAGAYEQYF

J gene: TRBJ2-5
V gene: TRBV7-9
CDR3 protein: CASSLSSLAGGPQETQYF

J gene: TRBJ2-7
V gene: TRBV27
CDR3 protein: CASSLSISPAYEQYF

J gene: TRBJ2-1
V gene: TRBV9
CDR3 protein: CASRPSGSGNEQFF

J gene: TRBJ1-1
V gene: TRBV27
CDR3 protein: CASSFGLGTEAFF

J gene: TRBJ2-2
V gene: TRBV19
CDR3 protein: CASSIDPVTGLKGPGELFF

J gene: TRBJ2-1
V gene: TRBV19
CDR3 protein: CASTLSRGLNSYNEQFF

J gene: TRBJ1-1
V gene: TRBV11-2
CDR3 protein: CASSLRGPLDIGNTEAFF

J gene: TRBJ2-1
V gene: TRBV10-3
CDR3 protein: CAISDGDNREPNEQFF

J gene: TRBJ1-2
V gene: TRBV9
CDR3 protein: CASSLNLGQGDYGYTF

J gene: TRBJ2-7
V gene: TRBV7-2
CDR3 protein: CASSLDLVYEQYF

J gene: TRBJ2-2
V gene: TRBV2
CDR3 protein: CASVSTESGELFF

J gene: TRBJ2-5
V gene: TRBV29-1
CDR3 protein: CSVDDPGEQETQYF

J gene: TRBJ1-5
V gene: TRBV25-1
CDR3 protein: CASSDFNQPQHF

J gene: TRBJ1-2
V gene: TRBV14
CDR3 protein: CASSEGQSYGYTF

J gene: TRBJ2-2
V gene: TRBV7-9
CDR3 protein: CASSLTSGNTGELFF

J gene: TRBJ2-2
V gene: TRBV28
CDR3 protein: CASSRTSLTGELFF

J gene: TRBJ2-7
V gene: TRBV19
CDR3 protein: CASSIGAYEQYF

J gene: TRBJ2-1
V gene: TRBV6-6
CDR3 protein: CASSLRQLDYNEQFF

J gene: TRBJ1-2
V gene: TRBV7-2
CDR3 protein: CASSLDQLYGYTF

J gene: TRBJ2-1
V gene: TRBV2
CDR3 protein: CASKSADYNEQFF